The 32 T cell receptor beta chains listed next were all sequenced from one sample in a study of low-dose radiotherapy and immunotherapy resistance in tumors. Alpha- and beta-chain coverage of first-strand cDNA came from TRAV- and TRBV-specific primers. Amplification, which lasted roughly 22 PCR cycles, used a constant-region primer and V-primer adapter to amplify TCRs. TCRdb reprocessed the reads with MiXCR, giving one entry per CDR3 protein. The table includes roughly 95,000 distinct CDR3 sequences, less than 25% detected once. Time point specified: after trial treatment. The treatment: LDRT plus nivolumab, ipilimumab, low-dose cyclophosphamide and aspirin (RACIN trial). This specimen consisted of PBMCs, obtained after low-dose radiotherapy plus immunotherapy. Every receptor here comes from a female donor with ovarian cancer.

The table lists this clonotype with many counts. The chain recombines TRBV29-1 with TRBJ2-5; 8 nucleotides align to TRBD1. The CDR3 totals 12 residues. Germline V gene sequence: CDR1 SQVTM, CDR2 ANQGSEA. J lost 4 bases, V lost 4 bases, and 2 bases had no gene match. CDR3 nucleotide sequence: TGCAGCGTTGTGACAGGGGTAGAGACCCAGTACTTC. This encodes CSVVTGVETQYF.

Ten or more counts support this clonotype. J is TRBJ1-6 and V is TRBV20-1, with D possibly TRBD1 on 5 matching bases. Per the germline V gene, CDR1 is DFQATT and CDR2 is SNEGSKA (reference sequence). This CDR3 has 14 amino acids. V was pared by 3 bases and J by 9 bases, with 15 bases between. The CDR3 loop is CSARTGTEFSPLHF. CDR3 sequence (DNA): TGCAGTGCTAGGACCGGGACCGAGTTTTCACCCCTCCACTTT.

The J gene is TRBJ1-1, the V gene TRBV20-1; TRBD1 agrees at 8 bases. This CDR3 comprises 15 residues. Per the germline V gene, CDR1 is DFQATT and CDR2 is SNEGSKA (reference sequence). Trimming removed 6 bases from V and 4 bases from J; junction bases left unmatched: 13. Written as DNA, the CDR3 is TGCAGTGCGTTTCAGGGGGCGCAGGGTGGCACTGAAGCTTTCTTT. Its translation is CSAFQGAQGGTEAFF.

A few counts support this clonotype. The rearrangement links TRBV20-1 to TRBJ2-7, with TRBD2 identical over 9 bases. Trimming took 4 bases from V and 5 from J; bases not matched to a gene: 9. CDR3 length equals 14 residues. From germline, CDR1 is DFQATT and CDR2 SNEGSKA (reference sequence). The CDR3 region is CSAKGAGGFNEQYF. The DNA for the CDR3 is TGCAGTGCTAAAGGGGCGGGAGGGTTCAACGAGCAGTACTTC.

This clonotype showed up many times. The chain is built from TRBV4-1 and TRBJ2-7; TRBD2 matches at 8 bases. V gave up 0 bases and J gave up 5 bases; unmatched junction bases: 12. Looked up from germline, CDR1 is MGHRA and CDR2 is YSYEKL. This CDR3 is 17 amino acids long. This chain's CDR3 is CASSQDFESSGPHEQYF. The CDR3 bases are TGCGCCAGCAGCCAAGATTTTGAATCTAGCGGGCCCCACGAGCAGTACTTC.

In its sample, this clonotype was seen many times. The rearrangement links TRBV6-2 or TRBV6-3 to TRBJ1-1; tentative D call: TRBD1 (5 bases). The CDR3 runs 13 residues. Trimming shortened V by 7 bases and J by 1 base, and 10 bases separated the two germline ends. Germline lookup yields CDR1 MNHEY and CDR2 SVGEGT. CDR3 amino acids: CASKGKRNTEAFF. The CDR3 DNA is TGTGCCAGCAAGGGGAAACGGAACACTGAAGCTTTCTTT.

This chain links TRBV11-1 with TRBJ2-7; 10 bases match TRBD1. This CDR3 has 16 residues. Per germline, CDR1 SGHAT and CDR2 FQDESV (reference sequence). J was trimmed by 6 bases and V by 5 bases; bases with no gene match: 13. The CDR3 sequence is CASSHPLGTGVAEQYF. CDR3 bases: TGTGCCAGCAGCCATCCGCTCGGGACAGGGGTCGCCGAGCAGTACTTC.

This clonotype was observed at least ten times. The rearrangement joins TRBV4-1 to TRBJ2-2, with 7 bases aligning to TRBD1. V dropped 4 bases and J dropped 6; count of bases not matched to a gene: 5. CDR3 size: 14 residues. Per the germline V gene, CDR1 is MGHRA and CDR2 is YSYEKL. Here the CDR3 DNA reads TGCGCCAGCAGCCTCCGACAGGGACCCGGGGAGCTGTTTTTT. This encodes CASSLRQGPGELFF.

In this sample, this clonotype turned up once. The CDR3 is CASSPDLLAGGYEQYF. DNA of the CDR3: TGTGCCAGCAGTCCCGATTTGTTAGCGGGGGGCTACGAGCAGTACTTC. V usage is TRBV28 and J usage is TRBJ2-7, with 10 nucleotides matching TRBD2. The CDR3 runs to 16 residues. Losses at the gene ends were 5 bases for V and 3 bases for J; bases not matched to a gene: 10. The V gene's germline CDR1 is MDHEN and CDR2 SYDVKM.

This clonotype occurred many times. The V call is TRBV13, the J call TRBJ2-7; 13 nucleotides agree with TRBD2. V was pared by 5 bases and J by 7 bases, with 5 bases of the junction left unmatched. This CDR3 region has 14 residues. The germline V gene has CDR1 PRHDT and CDR2 FYEKMQ (reference sequence). The CDR3 coding sequence is TGTGCCAGCAGCGCGGGACTAGCGGGGCGAGAGCAGTACTTC. Protein product: CASSAGLAGREQYF.

This clonotype was observed at least ten times. The V call is TRBV7-6, the J call TRBJ1-3; 7 positions match TRBD1. This CDR3 contains 15 residues. V trimming: 3 bases; J trimming: 1 base; junction bases outside the gene matches: 3. Germline CDR1 and CDR2: SGHVS and FNYEAQ. CDR3 nucleotides: TGTGCCAGCAGCTTCCAGGGGGAGTCTGGAAACACCATATATTTT. This sequence encodes CASSFQGESGNTIYF.

The chain couples TRBV19 to TRBJ1-5; TRBD1 agrees at 11 bases. Germline V lookup: CDR1 LNHDA, CDR2 SQIVND (reference sequence). The junction had 8 bases not matched to a gene; V was cut back by 5 bases and J by 2 bases. The CDR3 runs to 17 residues. Here the CDR3 reads CASSAGQGAAGNQPQHF. The CDR3 DNA reads as TGTGCCAGTAGTGCAGGACAGGGGGCGGCTGGCAATCAGCCCCAGCATTTT. Drawing the rest from reference TRBV19 and TRBJ1-5, the complete variable domain is DGGITQSPKYLFRKEGQNVTLSCEQNLNHDAMYWYRQDPGQGLRLIYYSQIVNDFQKGDIAEGYSVSREKKESFPLTVTSAQKNPTAFYLCASSAGQGAAGNQPQHFGDGTRLSIL.

In its sample, this clonotype was seen many times. J is TRBJ1-1 and V is TRBV4-2, with TRBD1 identical over 7 bases. V was clipped by 5 bases and J by 3 bases; unmatched bases: 6. The CDR3 loop spans 14 amino acids. Germline V gene data show CDR1 as LGHNA and CDR2 as YNFKEQ. CDR3: CASSLGTAHTEAFF. The CDR3 DNA reads TGTGCCAGCAGCTTAGGGACAGCCCACACTGAAGCTTTCTTT.

Many counts were recorded for this clonotype. V gene TRBV12-3 or TRBV12-4 combines with J gene TRBJ2-1, with TRBD1 matching 9 bases. The CDR3 is made up of 16 amino acids. The V segment lost 4 bases and the J segment 6 bases; nucleotides outside the gene matches: 10. Here the CDR3 reads CASSSLPGQGPNEQFF. CDR3 sequence (DNA): TGTGCCAGCAGTTCTCTACCGGGACAGGGTCCCAATGAGCAGTTCTTC.

This clonotype was recorded many times. The rearrangement joins TRBV30 to TRBJ2-1; 7 positions match TRBD2. Germline lookup yields CDR1 GTSNPN and CDR2 SVGIG (reference sequence). The CDR3 totals 15 residues. Unmatched junction bases numbered 7, after V lost 0 bases and J lost 5 bases. This CDR3 reads CAWSVGPSGNNEQFF. CDR3 coding DNA: TGTGCCTGGAGTGTAGGGCCTAGCGGAAACAATGAGCAGTTCTTC.

There are many counts of this clonotype. The chain is built from TRBV5-1 and TRBJ2-5; 11 nucleotides line up with TRBD2. The ends lost 2 bases at V and 5 bases at J; junction bases unmatched: 11. The CDR3 is 17 residues long. The germline V gene has CDR1 SGHRS and CDR2 YFSETQ. DNA of the CDR3: TGCGCCAGCAGCTTCTCCGGGACTAGCGGCCTTGCGGAGACCCAGTACTTC. As protein: CASSFSGTSGLAETQYF.

This chain connects TRBV24-1 to TRBJ2-7, with unresolved D. Between the trimmed V and J ends, which lost 3 bases and 2 bases, there was a span of 7 bases. The CDR3 runs to 13 residues. Germline V gives CDR1 KGHDR, CDR2 SFDVKD. The CDR3 DNA is TGTGCCACCAGTGATGATTCCCCCTACGAGCAGTACTTC. The encoded protein is CATSDDSPYEQYF.

In its sample, this clonotype was seen a few times. This chain connects TRBV28 to TRBJ2-3; TRBD2 matches 11 bases. The CDR3 loop spans 18 amino acids. In germline, CDR1 is MDHEN, CDR2 SYDVKM. The junction had 8 bases not matched to a gene; V was cut back by 3 bases and J by 0 bases. This CDR3 is CASSFVSGRAGSTDTQYF. In DNA form, the CDR3 reads TGTGCCAGCAGTTTCGTTAGCGGGAGGGCCGGGAGCACAGATACGCAGTATTTT.

The chain combines TRBV28 with TRBJ2-3; perhaps TRBD2 as D (6 bases). The CDR3 length is 14 residues. CDR1 and CDR2 from the germline V gene are MDHEN and SYDVKM. V lost 5 bases to trimming and J lost 0 bases, with 9 bases between them. CDR3 coding DNA: TGTGCCAGCAGTAGGAGGGTCAGCACAGATACGCAGTATTTT. Translated, it gives CASSRRVSTDTQYF.

This clonotype has ten or more counts. The chain joins TRBV15 to TRBJ1-1, with 9 bases aligning to TRBD1. V gave up 3 bases and J gave up 2 bases; unmatched junction bases: 1. Germline V CDR1 and CDR2: LNHNV, YYDKDF (reference sequence). The CDR3 runs to 14 residues. In nucleotides, the CDR3 is TGTGCCACCAGCAGGGGACAGGGAAACACTGAAGCTTTCTTT. This translates into CATSRGQGNTEAFF.

At least ten counts were recorded for this clonotype. The chain has TRBV29-1 and TRBJ2-1; 7 nucleotides align to TRBD1. The V and J ends lost 6 bases and 12 bases, in that order; junction bases with no gene match: 8. The CDR3 contains 11 residues. Germline CDR1 reads SQVTM; CDR2 reads ANQGSEA. DNA for the CDR3: TGCAGCGTCGCGTCGACAGGGATGCAGTTCTTC. Protein product: CSVASTGMQFF.

This clonotype was observed many times. The rearrangement links TRBV28 to TRBJ2-7, with 11 bases identical to TRBD2. The J segment lost 3 bases and the V segment lost 6 bases, leaving 7 bases of the junction unmatched. Germline V gives CDR1 MDHEN, CDR2 SYDVKM. The CDR3 contains 15 residues. In nucleotides, the CDR3 is TGTGCCAGCAGCCATACTAGCGGGGGACTCTACGAGCAGTACTTC. Translation gives CASSHTSGGLYEQYF.

This clonotype was found many times. V and J are TRBV20-1 and TRBJ2-7, with 13 bases fitting TRBD2. Germline V gene lookup returns CDR1 DFQATT and CDR2 SNEGSKA (reference sequence). The CDR3 is 16 amino acids. Trimming at V came to 5 bases and at J to 0 bases, leaving 7 bases not matched to a gene. CDR3 amino acids: CSAWTSGGLSSYEQYF. CDR3 nucleotide sequence: TGCAGTGCTTGGACTAGCGGGGGACTTAGCTCCTACGAGCAGTACTTC.

This clonotype was found many times. V usage is TRBV20-1 and J usage is TRBJ1-3, with D possibly TRBD1 on 6 matching bases. CDR1 and CDR2 from the germline V gene are DFQATT and SNEGSKA (reference sequence). V was cut by 1 base and J by 0 bases, with 13 bases left in between. The CDR3 runs to 16 residues. The CDR3 sequence is CSARGTDRRSGNTIYF. CDR3 nucleotide sequence: TGCAGTGCTAGAGGAACGGACAGACGCTCTGGAAACACCATATATTTT.

At least ten counts were recorded for this clonotype. V usage is TRBV18 and J usage is TRBJ1-1, with D possibly being TRBD1 (5 bases). CDR1 is KGHSH and CDR2 is LQKENI in the germline V gene. The CDR3 has 13 amino acids. Trimming removed 8 bases from V and 1 base from J, with 11 bases in between. The CDR3 DNA is TGTGCCAGCAGCCGTCAGGGGAACACTGAAGCTTTCTTT. Translated: CASSRQGNTEAFF.

In this sample, this clonotype turned up many times. The rearrangement links TRBV25-1 to TRBJ1-2; D gene uncertain. The CDR3 has 14 residues. Germline V CDR1 and CDR2: MGHDK, SYGVNS. V was trimmed by 1 base and J by 8 bases, leaving 14 bases between them. As DNA, the CDR3 is TGTGCCAGCAGTGAATCCATGCCCGTCGACGGCTACACCTTC. Translating gives CASSESMPVDGYTF.

This clonotype was counted many times. The chain couples TRBV5-4 to TRBJ2-3; D tentatively reads TRBD1 or TRBD2 (5 bases each). CDR1 and CDR2 from the germline V gene are SGHNT and YYREEE (reference sequence). The V end lost 2 bases, the J end lost 4 bases, and 11 bases lay between the germline ends. The CDR3 has 14 residues. CDR3 region: CASSFGAEADTQYF. The CDR3 DNA reads as TGTGCCAGCAGCTTCGGGGCTGAAGCAGATACGCAGTATTTT.

Ten or more counts support this clonotype. The chain is built from TRBV6-2 or TRBV6-3 and TRBJ1-5, with D hard to call. Germline V gene sequence: CDR1 MNHEY, CDR2 SVGEGT. This CDR3 region has 12 residues. The ends were cut back, 6 bases at V and 4 bases at J, with 7 bases in the middle. The chain's CDR3 is CASRDGNQPQHF. Here the CDR3 DNA reads TGTGCCAGCAGGGACGGTAATCAGCCCCAGCATTTT.

V usage is TRBV4-2 and J usage is TRBJ2-1; 13 nucleotides line up with TRBD2. CDR1 is LGHNA, CDR2 YNFKEQ, per germline. The V and J ends lost 5 bases and 9 bases, in that order; junction bases with no gene match: 4. This CDR3 has 14 amino acids. CDR3 bases: TGTGCCAGCAGCACTAGCGGGGGGGCAGTTGAGCAGTTCTTC. Translated, it gives CASSTSGGAVEQFF.

This clonotype was recorded at least ten times. The rearrangement links TRBV19 to TRBJ2-1; TRBD2 matches at 12 bases. Trimming cost V 5 bases and J 0 bases; bases outside gene matches: 11. The CDR3 length is 19 residues. Germline values: CDR1 LNHDA, CDR2 SQIVND (reference sequence). The CDR3 bases are TGTGCCAGTAGTCCCCGCCTAGCGGGAGGGCCGAGCTCCTACAATGAGCAGTTCTTC. Translation gives CASSPRLAGGPSSYNEQFF.

Many counts were recorded for this clonotype. The chain joins TRBV5-6 to TRBJ2-3; D is possibly TRBD2 (6 bases). V was shortened by 3 bases and J by 4 bases, with 12 bases between the two germline ends. Germline V gives CDR1 SGHDT, CDR2 YYEEEE. The CDR3 consists of 14 residues. CDR3 sequence reads: CASSYSPGADTQYF. In nucleotides, the CDR3 is TGTGCCAGCAGCTACTCCCCGGGAGCAGATACGCAGTATTTT.

This clonotype was seen many times. This chain connects TRBV6-6 to TRBJ1-5; TRBD1 matches 7 bases. The CDR3 is 16 amino acids. V dropped 5 bases and J dropped 4; count of bases not matched to a gene: 11. The germline V gene has CDR1 MNHNY and CDR2 SVGAGI (reference sequence). Here the CDR3 reads CASSKTGTATNQPQHF. CDR3 DNA: TGTGCCAGCAGTAAAACCGGGACAGCCACAAATCAGCCCCAGCATTTT.